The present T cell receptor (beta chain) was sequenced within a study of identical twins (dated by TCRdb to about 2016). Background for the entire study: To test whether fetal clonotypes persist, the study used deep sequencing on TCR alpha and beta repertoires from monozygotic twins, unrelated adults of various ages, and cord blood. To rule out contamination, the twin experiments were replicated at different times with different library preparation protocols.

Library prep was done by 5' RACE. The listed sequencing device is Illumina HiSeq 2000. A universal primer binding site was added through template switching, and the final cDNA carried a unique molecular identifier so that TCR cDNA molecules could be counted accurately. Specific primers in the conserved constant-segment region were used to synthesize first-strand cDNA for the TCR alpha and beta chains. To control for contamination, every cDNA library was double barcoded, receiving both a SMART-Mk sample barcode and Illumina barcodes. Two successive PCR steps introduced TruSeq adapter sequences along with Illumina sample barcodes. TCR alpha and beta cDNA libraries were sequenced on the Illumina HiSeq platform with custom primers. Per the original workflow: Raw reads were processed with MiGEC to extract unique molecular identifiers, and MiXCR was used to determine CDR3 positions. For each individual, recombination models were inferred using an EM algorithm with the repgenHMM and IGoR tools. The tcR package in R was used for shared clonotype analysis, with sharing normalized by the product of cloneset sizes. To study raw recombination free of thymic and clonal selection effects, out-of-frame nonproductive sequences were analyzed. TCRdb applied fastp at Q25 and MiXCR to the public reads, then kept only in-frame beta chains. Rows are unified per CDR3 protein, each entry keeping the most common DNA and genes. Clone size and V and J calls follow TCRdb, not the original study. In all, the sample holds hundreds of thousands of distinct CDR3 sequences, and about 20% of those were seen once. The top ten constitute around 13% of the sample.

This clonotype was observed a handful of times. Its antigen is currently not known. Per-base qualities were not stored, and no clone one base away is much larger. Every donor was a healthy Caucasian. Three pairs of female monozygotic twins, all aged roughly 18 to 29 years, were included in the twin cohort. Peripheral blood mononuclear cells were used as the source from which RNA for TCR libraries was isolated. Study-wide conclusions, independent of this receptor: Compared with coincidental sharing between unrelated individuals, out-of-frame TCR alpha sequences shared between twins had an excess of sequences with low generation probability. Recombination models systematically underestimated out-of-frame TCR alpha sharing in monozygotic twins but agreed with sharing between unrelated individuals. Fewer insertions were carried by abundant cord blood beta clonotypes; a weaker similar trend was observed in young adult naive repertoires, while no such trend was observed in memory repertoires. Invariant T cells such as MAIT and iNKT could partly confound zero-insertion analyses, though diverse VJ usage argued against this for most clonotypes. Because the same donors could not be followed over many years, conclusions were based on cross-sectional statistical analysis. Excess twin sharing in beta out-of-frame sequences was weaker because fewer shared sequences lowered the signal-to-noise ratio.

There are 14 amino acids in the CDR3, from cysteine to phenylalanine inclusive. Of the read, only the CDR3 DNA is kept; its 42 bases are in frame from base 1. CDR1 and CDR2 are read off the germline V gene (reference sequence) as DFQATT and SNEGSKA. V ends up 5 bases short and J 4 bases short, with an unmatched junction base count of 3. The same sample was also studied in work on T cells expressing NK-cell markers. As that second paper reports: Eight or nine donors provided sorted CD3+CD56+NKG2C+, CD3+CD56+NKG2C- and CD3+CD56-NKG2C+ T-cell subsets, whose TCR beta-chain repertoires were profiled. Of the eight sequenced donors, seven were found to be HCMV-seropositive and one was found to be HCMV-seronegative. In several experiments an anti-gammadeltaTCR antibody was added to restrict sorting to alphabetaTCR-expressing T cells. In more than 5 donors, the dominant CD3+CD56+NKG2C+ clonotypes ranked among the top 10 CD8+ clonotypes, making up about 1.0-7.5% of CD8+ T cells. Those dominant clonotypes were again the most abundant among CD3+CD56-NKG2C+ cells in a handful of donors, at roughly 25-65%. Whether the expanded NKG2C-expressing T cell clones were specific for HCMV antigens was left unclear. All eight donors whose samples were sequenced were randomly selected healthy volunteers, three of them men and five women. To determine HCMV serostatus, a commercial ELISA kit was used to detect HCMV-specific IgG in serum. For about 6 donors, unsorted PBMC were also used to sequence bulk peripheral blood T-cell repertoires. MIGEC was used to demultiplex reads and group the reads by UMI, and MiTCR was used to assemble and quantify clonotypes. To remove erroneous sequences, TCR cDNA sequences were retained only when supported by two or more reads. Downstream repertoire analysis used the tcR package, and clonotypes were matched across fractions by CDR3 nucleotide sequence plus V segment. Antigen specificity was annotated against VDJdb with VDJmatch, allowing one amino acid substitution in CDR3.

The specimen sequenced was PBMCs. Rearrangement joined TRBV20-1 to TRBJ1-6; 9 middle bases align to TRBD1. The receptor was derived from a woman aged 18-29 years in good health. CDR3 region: CSASGTGYNSPLHF. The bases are TGCAGTGCTTCCGGGACAGGGTATAATTCACCCCTCCACTTT.